This is a list of T cell receptor beta chains from one sample in a study of cytomegalovirus exposure and HLA in healthy donors. This table comes from immunoSEQ multiplex PCR, and its TCRdb copy is limited to in-frame clones, with some not included. The top ten hold approximately 2% of the sample, which has 150,000 to 200,000 clones, around 81% seen once. Sequencing input: PBMCs. Receptor source: a woman in her 30s in good health and CMV-seronegative. The CDR3 runs from the conserved cysteine through the conserved F or W. Each record gives: J gene, D gene, clone size, V gene, CDR3 protein, CDR3 DNA. The D gene is left open where the match is weak. The size entry is marked missing in some rows and otherwise reads once, few, many or a size class.

>TRBJ2-1|TRBD2|NA|TRBV5-4
CASGVGTSSGNEQFF
TGTGCCAGCGGCGTGGGGACTAGCAGCGGCAATGAGCAGTTCTTC
>TRBJ1-1|TRBD1|once|TRBV9
CASSPRTGNTEAFF
TGTGCCAGCAGCCCCCGGACAGGCAACACTGAAGCTTTCTTT
>TRBJ2-7|NA|NA|TRBV2
CASSEGGAYEQYF
TGTGCCAGCAGTGAAGGCGGTGCCTACGAGCAGTACTTC
>TRBJ1-1|NA|NA|TRBV4-3
CASSQDMGSWAFF
TGCGCCAGCAGCCAAGATATGGGGAGTTGGGCTTTCTTT
>TRBJ2-4|NA|NA|TRBV5-6
CASSLRGSRNIQYF
TGTGCCAGCAGCCTTCGGGGGTCTCGTAACATTCAGTACTTC
>TRBJ2-7|TRBD1|few|TRBV28
CASSFVGTGSWEQYF
TGTGCCAGCAGTTTTGTCGGGACAGGGTCGTGGGAGCAGTACTTC
>TRBJ1-2|NA|NA|TRBV6-5
CASSYSRGGYTF
TGTGCCAGCAGTTACTCGCGAGGGGGCTACACCTTC
>TRBJ1-6|TRBD1|NA|TRBV25-1
CASRGQGHSPLHF
TGTGCCAGCAGGGGACAGGGTCATTCACCCCTCCACTTT
>TRBJ1-1|TRBD1|NA|TRBV27
CASRDRGLRGTEAFF
TGTGCCAGCAGGGACAGGGGGCTAAGGGGCACTGAAGCTTTCTTT
>TRBJ1-5|TRBD1|few|TRBV5-4
CASSLDRGASQPQHF
TGTGCCAGCAGCTTGGACAGGGGGGCCAGTCAGCCCCAGCATTTT
>TRBJ1-1|NA|NA|TRBV18
CASSQGTTNTEAFF
TGTGCCAGCTCCCAGGGGACAACGAACACTGAAGCTTTCTTT
>TRBJ2-4|TRBD2|NA|TRBV15
CATSRLAGVSKNIQYF
TGTGCCACCAGCAGACTAGCGGGAGTATCCAAAAACATTCAGTACTTC
>TRBJ1-1|TRBD1|NA|TRBV7-9
CASSWDRGEEAFF
TGTGCCAGCAGCTGGGACAGGGGGGAGGAAGCTTTCTTT
>TRBJ2-3|NA|NA|TRBV7-2
CASSPPSADTQYF
TGTGCCAGCAGCCCCCCCTCGGCAGATACGCAGTATTTT
>TRBJ1-3|NA|NA|TRBV7-2
CASSSRLGNTIYF
TGTGCCAGCAGCTCCCGACTTGGAAACACCATATATTTT
>TRBJ1-3|NA|NA|TRBV2
CASNSVGSPTGNTIYF
TGTGCCAGCAACTCGGTGGGGAGCCCTACTGGAAACACCATATATTTT
>TRBJ2-7|NA|NA|TRBV28
CASSFGGLVSYEQYF
TGTGCCAGCAGTTTTGGGGGACTGGTCTCCTACGAGCAGTACTTC